A single sample gave rise to the 21 T cell receptor beta chains below, sequenced in a study of blood T cell repertoires in COVID-19 (dated by TCRdb to 2018 to 2021). Library preparation used the immunoSEQ multiplex PCR assay. Here the immuneACCESS table is served through TCRdb, limited to in-frame sequences with V and J called. Missing clones are a known gap in these copies; in checked studies unresolved V genes cover under half, and the rest lacks a known reason. The sample records about 62,000 clones, around nine tenths of which are singletons. Roughly 1% of the sample goes to the ten largest clones. Sequenced: peripheral blood. These receptors originate from a man aged 70 or older with acute or convalescent COVID-19.

The chain uses TRBV6-5 and TRBJ2-3; weak D call: TRBD2 (6 bases). CDR1 and CDR2 (germline): MNHEY, SVGAGI. V dropped 10 bases and J dropped 2 bases, with 13 bases sitting between them. CDR3 length equals 13 residues. The CDR3 nucleotides read TGTGCCACACTAGCCCCCAACACAGATACGCAGTATTTT. This translates into CATLAPNTDTQYF.

The chain links TRBV3-1 (or the pseudogene TRBV3-2) to TRBJ1-3; D remains unclear. CDR1 LGHDT and CDR2 YNNKEL come from the germline V gene (reference sequence). There are 17 residues in the CDR3. V lost 4 bases and J lost 4, with 20 bases in between. The CDR3 DNA is TGTGCCAGCAGCCCTCCTTCCCGGGTCCTCTTCGGAAACACCATATATTTT. It codes for CASSPPSRVLFGNTIYF.

This clone was recorded only once. The V and J genes are TRBV7-7 and TRBJ2-5; 7 bases line up with TRBD1. Trimming cost V 5 bases and J 4 bases; bases outside gene matches: 13. Germline CDR1 SSHAT, CDR2 FNYEAQ (reference sequence). The CDR3 is 16 residues long. The CDR3 DNA reads TGTGCCAGCAGCCGACAGGGAACGGGTGGGGGAGAGACCCAGTACTTC. Its protein is CASSRQGTGGGETQYF.

The chain employs TRBV5-4 and TRBJ2-7; weak D call: TRBD2 (6 bases). Per germline, CDR1 SGHNT and CDR2 YYREEE (reference sequence). The CDR3 length is 14 residues. V dropped 3 bases and J dropped 2 bases, with 12 bases sitting between them. CDR3 sequence reads: CASSSRGITYEQYF. The DNA for the CDR3 is TGTGCCAGCAGCTCCCGGGGGATTACCTACGAGCAGTACTTC.

The V and J genes are TRBV9 and TRBJ2-1; 7 bases are shared with TRBD1. Trimming removed 3 bases from V and 10 bases from J; junction bases left unmatched: 10. This CDR3 comprises 14 residues. CDR1 SGDLS and CDR2 YYNGEE come from the germline V gene. DNA for the CDR3: TGTGCCAGCAGCGGACGAACAGGGGTAGGGGAGCAGTTCTTC. This codes for CASSGRTGVGEQFF.

This clone was counted a single time. J is TRBJ2-7 and V is TRBV21-1; the table's D call, TRBD1, has no DNA check behind it. TRBV21-1 is marked as a pseudogene. The length of the CDR3 is 13 residues. The CDR3, as DNA: TGTGCCAGCAGCAAGACAGGGCACTACGAGCAGTACTTC. As protein: CASSKTGHYEQYF.

The chain combines TRBV2 with TRBJ2-3; 12 bases align to TRBD2. J lost 0 bases, V lost 9 bases, and 10 bases had no gene match. Germline V gives CDR1 SNHLY, CDR2 FYNNEI. The CDR3 extends over 17 amino acids. The CDR3 sequence is CARASTSGGRSTDTQYF. CDR3 sequence (DNA): TGTGCCAGGGCTTCGACTAGCGGGGGCCGTAGCACAGATACGCAGTATTTT.

V usage is TRBV28 and J usage is TRBJ2-1; TRBD2 is a possible D gene (6 bases). CDR3 size: 15 residues. Per the germline V gene, CDR1 is MDHEN and CDR2 is SYDVKM. The V gene lost 6 bases and the J gene lost 4 bases, with 16 bases spanning the gap. CDR3 protein: CASSPSAAGYNEQFF. In DNA, the CDR3 is TGTGCCAGCAGCCCCTCGGCGGCGGGGTACAATGAGCAGTTCTTC.

The gene calls are TRBV19 and TRBJ1-4, with 7 positions matching TRBD1. This CDR3 comprises 15 residues. V was pared by 3 bases and J by 3 bases, with 4 bases of the junction left unmatched. Germline CDR1 LNHDA, CDR2 SQIVND (reference sequence). The CDR3 DNA sequence: TGTGCCAGTAGTATCCGGACAGGAGCTAATGAAAAACTGTTTTTT. It is translated as CASSIRTGANEKLFF.

The chain joins TRBV28 to TRBJ2-7; D gene uncertain. V was clipped by 5 bases and J by 0 bases, with 14 bases between them. Germline V gene sequence: CDR1 MDHEN, CDR2 SYDVKM. The CDR3 runs to 15 residues. This chain's CDR3 is CASSEPRVGSYEQYF. DNA of the CDR3: TGTGCCAGCAGTGAACCTCGGGTGGGCTCCTACGAGCAGTACTTC.

This clone was counted once. This chain links TRBV5-1 with TRBJ2-5; TRBD1 aligns across 11 bases. Per germline, CDR1 SGHRS and CDR2 YFSETQ. Trimming took 2 bases from V and 6 from J; bases not matched to a gene: 3. This CDR3 comprises 14 residues. CDR3 nucleotides: TGCGCCAGCAGCTTAGGGACAGGGGGGAAGACCCAGTACTTC. It yields the protein CASSLGTGGKTQYF.

This rearrangement joins TRBV5-1 to TRBJ2-7, with TRBD2 matching over 11 bases. The germline gives CDR1 SGHRS, CDR2 YFSETQ. This CDR3 is built from 17 residues. The V gene end was trimmed by 0 bases and the J gene end by 4 bases; junction bases not matched to a gene: 9. The CDR3 here is CASSLEVAGGPFYEQYF. The CDR3 DNA is TGCGCCAGCAGCTTGGAGGTAGCGGGGGGGCCATTTTACGAGCAGTACTTC.

This rearrangement joins TRBV19 to TRBJ2-6; the match to TRBD2 covers 8 bases. The V gene end was trimmed by 7 bases and the J gene end by 11 bases; junction bases not matched to a gene: 13. The length of the CDR3 is 15 residues. The germline V gene encodes CDR1 LNHDA and CDR2 SQIVND (reference sequence). The CDR3 DNA reads TGTGCCAGTACAGCGGGGGTTACATCTAGTCACGTCCTGACTTTC. This codes for CASTAGVTSSHVLTF.

This sequence joins TRBV28 and TRBJ1-2; D is unresolved. CDR1 is MDHEN, CDR2 SYDVKM, per germline. V lost 6 bases, J lost 0 bases, and 14 bases lay in between. The CDR3 extends over 15 amino acids. CDR3 protein: CASSESHLANYGYTF. As DNA, the CDR3 is TGTGCCAGCAGCGAGTCTCACCTAGCTAACTATGGCTACACCTTC.

The chain couples TRBV7-8 to TRBJ2-7; the D gene is possibly TRBD1 (5 bases). CDR3 length: 14 amino acids. V was trimmed by 2 bases and J by 7 bases, leaving 15 bases between them. Germline-derived CDR1 and CDR2 are SGHVS and FQNEAQ. CDR3 bases: TGTGCCAGCAGCTTATTGGCCAGGGCCCCGGAGCAGTACTTC. It specifies CASSLLARAPEQYF. The variable domain in full, with the rest retrieved from reference TRBV7-8 and TRBJ2-7, is GAGVSQSPRYKVAKRGQDVALRCDPISGHVSLFWYQQALGQGPEFLTYFQNEAQLDKSGLPSDRFFAERPEGSVSTLKIQRTQQEDSAVYLCASSLLARAPEQYFGPGTRLTVT.

This chain links TRBV27 with TRBJ2-2; no definite D call. The V and J ends lost 6 bases and 6 bases respectively, with 11 bases between them. The CDR3 sequence is 13 residues long. Per the germline V gene, CDR1 is MNHEY and CDR2 is SMNVEV (reference sequence). The CDR3 is CASRLGSAGELFF. In DNA, the CDR3 is TGTGCCAGCAGGCTCGGGTCGGCCGGGGAGCTGTTTTTT.

The sample holds one count of this clone. The chain links TRBV6-5 to TRBJ1-1, with 9 bases identical to TRBD1. This CDR3 is built from 15 residues. The germline CDR1 and CDR2 sequences are MNHEY and SVGAGI. V gave up 6 bases and J gave up 4 bases; unmatched junction bases: 9. The CDR3 region is CASRLPGQGSTEAFF. The CDR3 DNA follows: TGTGCCAGCAGACTACCGGGACAGGGCTCCACTGAAGCTTTCTTT.

The rearrangement uses TRBV29-1 and TRBJ2-2, with no clear D. V was trimmed by 4 bases and J by 6 bases, leaving 15 bases between them. The CDR3 sequence is 14 residues long. The germline CDR1 and CDR2 sequences are SQVTM and ANQGSEA. The CDR3 loop is CSVAGLAPSGELFF. The CDR3 DNA reads TGCAGCGTTGCTGGTTTAGCCCCATCCGGGGAGCTGTTTTTT.

The chain combines TRBV5-1 with TRBJ2-3; 10 bases align to TRBD2. Trimming cost V 4 bases and J 6 bases; bases outside gene matches: 11. This CDR3 contains 16 residues. The germline gives CDR1 SGHRS, CDR2 YFSETQ. This CDR3 is CASSLQAGGAGDTQYF. CDR3 DNA sequence: TGCGCCAGCAGCCTCCAAGCGGGAGGGGCCGGGGATACGCAGTATTTT.

This clone was counted only a few times. The chain uses TRBV30 and TRBJ1-1, with 8 bases that match TRBD1. Germline V lookup: CDR1 GTSNPN, CDR2 SVGIG (reference sequence). CDR3 length equals 16 residues. The DNA for the CDR3 is TGTGCTTCATCCAAACATCGGACAGGGATGAACACTGAAGCTTTCTTT. It yields the protein CASSKHRTGMNTEAFF.

The V call is TRBV7-3, the J call TRBJ2-5; a possible D gene is TRBD2 (5 bases). Trimming took 5 bases from V and 2 from J, leaving 9 bases between them. The germline V gene encodes CDR1 SGHTA and CDR2 FQGTGA. The CDR3 covers 13 residues. CDR3 residues: CASSALAQETQYF. As DNA, the CDR3 is TGTGCCAGCAGCGCCCTAGCACAAGAGACCCAGTACTTC.